The rows below give T cell receptor beta chains drawn from one sample of a study of shared clonotypes between healthy human individuals. Sequencing was performed with immunoSEQ multiplex PCR; in TCRdb, only in-frame clones are kept and a portion is missing. The sample includes 2 million to 3 million clones, more than 90% of them seen just once. What was sequenced was naive CD4+ T cells sorted from blood. The receptors originated from a man aged 18 to 30 in good health. CDR3s include the opening cysteine and the closing phenylalanine or tryptophan. A D gene is named only where the DNA matches it firmly. Part of the rows lack a size; the others show once, few, many or a class for expanded clones.

clone_size	v_call	d_call	j_call	cdr3_aa	cdr3_nt
-	TRBV18	TRBD1	TRBJ2-1	CASSPGQPINNNEQFF	TGTGCCAGCTCTCCGGGACAGCCTATCAACAACAATGAGCAGTTCTTC
-	TRBV2	-	TRBJ1-5	CASRFGTAKQPQHF	TGTGCCAGCAGATTTGGTACAGCGAAGCAGCCCCAGCATTTT
once	TRBV14	TRBD1	TRBJ1-1	CASSQRTGWDTEAFF	TGTGCCAGCAGCCAACGGACAGGGTGGGACACTGAAGCTTTCTTT
-	TRBV15	TRBD1	TRBJ2-2	CATSRDRVDTGELFF	TGTGCCACCAGCAGGGACAGGGTTGACACCGGGGAGCTGTTTTTT
-	TRBV29-1	-	TRBJ1-3	CSPKGGDSGNTIYF	TGCAGCCCCAAAGGAGGAGACTCTGGAAACACCATATATTTT
-	TRBV5-1	-	TRBJ2-7	CASSVNSFSYEQYF	TGCGCCAGCAGCGTCAACAGCTTCTCCTACGAGCAGTACTTC
-	TRBV6-5	TRBD2	TRBJ2-1	CASKVGTSGVNEQFF	TGTGCCAGTAAAGTGGGGACTAGCGGGGTCAATGAGCAGTTCTTC
-	TRBV9	-	TRBJ2-1	CASSRASYNEQFF	TGTGCCAGCAGCCGGGCATCCTACAATGAGCAGTTCTTC
-	TRBV11-2	-	TRBJ2-2	CASSSLSDSGGEAGELFF	TGTGCCAGCAGCTCTCTATCCGACTCCGGCGGGGAGGCCGGGGAGCTGTTTTTT
-	TRBV11-2	-	TRBJ2-1	CASSSRLGGGWGEQFF	TGTGCCAGCAGCTCACGCCTTGGGGGGGGCTGGGGGGAGCAGTTCTTC
-	TRBV10-3	-	TRBJ2-7	CAISYQGSSEQYF	TGTGCCATCAGTTACCAGGGTTCTAGCGAGCAGTACTTC
-	TRBV20-1	-	TRBJ2-3	CSAQWVDTQYF	TGCAGTGCTCAGTGGGTAGATACGCAGTATTTT
-	TRBV14	TRBD2	TRBJ2-1	CASSPGLAGTEQFF	TGTGCCAGCAGCCCAGGACTAGCGGGGACTGAGCAGTTCTTC
-	TRBV2	TRBD2	TRBJ2-7	CASSGERGAYEQYF	TGTGCCAGCAGTGGAGAACGGGGGGCCTACGAGCAGTACTTC
-	TRBV7-2	TRBD2	TRBJ2-5	CASSSGSPGGGRLQETQYF	TGTGCCAGCAGCTCCGGCTCACCTGGGGGCGGGAGGTTGCAAGAGACCCAGTACTTC
-	TRBV7-9	-	TRBJ2-1	CASSLSGIMGNEQFF	TGTGCCAGCAGCTTATCTGGGATCATGGGCAATGAGCAGTTCTTC
-	TRBV5-1	TRBD1	TRBJ1-5	CASSQGTGGQPQHF	TGCGCCAGCAGCCAAGGGACAGGGGGTCAGCCCCAGCATTTT
-	TRBV14	TRBD1	TRBJ2-7	CASSTGGEQYF	TGTGCCAGCAGCACAGGGGGTGAGCAGTACTTC
-	TRBV5-4	TRBD1	TRBJ1-2	CASSTPGQSNYGYTF	TGTGCCAGCAGCACCCCGGGACAGTCTAACTATGGCTACACCTTC
once	TRBV4-3	TRBD1	TRBJ2-4	CASSQDLQGWCF	TGCGCCAGCAGCCAAGATTTACAGGGGTGGTGCTTC
once	TRBV18	-	TRBJ2-5	CASSPGIREPQYF	TGTGCCAGCTCACCGGGGATACGGGAGCCCCAGTACTTC